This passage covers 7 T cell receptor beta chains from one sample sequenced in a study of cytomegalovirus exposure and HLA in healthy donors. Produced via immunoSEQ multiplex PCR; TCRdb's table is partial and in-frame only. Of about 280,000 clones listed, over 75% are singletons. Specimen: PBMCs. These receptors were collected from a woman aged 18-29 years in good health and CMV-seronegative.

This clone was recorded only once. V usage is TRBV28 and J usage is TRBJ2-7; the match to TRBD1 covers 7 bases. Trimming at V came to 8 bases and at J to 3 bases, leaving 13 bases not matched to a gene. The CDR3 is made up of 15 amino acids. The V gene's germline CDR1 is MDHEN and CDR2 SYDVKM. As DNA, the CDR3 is TGTGCCAGCCATCAAGTGGGACAGATTCTCTACGAGCAGTACTTC. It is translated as CASHQVGQILYEQYF.

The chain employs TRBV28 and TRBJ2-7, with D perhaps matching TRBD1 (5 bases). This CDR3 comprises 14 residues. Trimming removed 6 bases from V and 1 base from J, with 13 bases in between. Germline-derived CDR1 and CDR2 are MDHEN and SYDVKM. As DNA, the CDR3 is TGTGCCAGCAGACGGCAGGGTTTTTCCTACGAGCAGTACTTC. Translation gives CASRRQGFSYEQYF.

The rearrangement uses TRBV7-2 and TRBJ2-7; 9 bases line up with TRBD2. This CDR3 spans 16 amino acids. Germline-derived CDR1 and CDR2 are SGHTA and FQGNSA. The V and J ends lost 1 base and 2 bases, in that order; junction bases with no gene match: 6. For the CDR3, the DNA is TGTGCCAGCAGCTTAGGCGGACTAGCGACCCCCTACGAGCAGTACTTC. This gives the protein CASSLGGLATPYEQYF.

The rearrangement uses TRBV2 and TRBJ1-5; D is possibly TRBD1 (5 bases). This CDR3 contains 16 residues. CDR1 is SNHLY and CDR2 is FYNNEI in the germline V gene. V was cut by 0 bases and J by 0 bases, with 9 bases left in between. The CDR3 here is CASSEAVTDSNQPQHF. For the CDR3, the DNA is TGTGCCAGCAGTGAAGCGGTGACAGATAGCAATCAGCCCCAGCATTTT.

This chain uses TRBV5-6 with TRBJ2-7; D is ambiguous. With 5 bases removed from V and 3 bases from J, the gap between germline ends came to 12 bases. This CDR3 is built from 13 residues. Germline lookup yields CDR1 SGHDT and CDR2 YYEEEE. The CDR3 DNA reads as TGTGCCAGCAGTTTTTTAAACAGCTACGAGCAGTACTTC. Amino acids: CASSFLNSYEQYF.

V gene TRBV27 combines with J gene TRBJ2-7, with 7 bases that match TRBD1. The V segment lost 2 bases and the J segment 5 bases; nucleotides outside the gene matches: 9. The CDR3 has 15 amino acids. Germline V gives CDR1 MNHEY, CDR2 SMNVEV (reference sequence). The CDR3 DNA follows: TGTGCCAGCAGTTTAACTAGGGTAAGGGGGCACGAGCAGTACTTC. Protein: CASSLTRVRGHEQYF.

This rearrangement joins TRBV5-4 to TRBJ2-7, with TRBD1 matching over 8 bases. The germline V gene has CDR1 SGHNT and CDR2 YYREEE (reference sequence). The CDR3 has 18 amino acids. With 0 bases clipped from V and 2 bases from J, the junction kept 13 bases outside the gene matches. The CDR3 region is CASSLAGFGDRRTYEQYF. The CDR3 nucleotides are TGTGCCAGCAGCTTGGCGGGTTTTGGGGACAGGAGGACCTACGAGCAGTACTTC.